This T cell receptor (beta chain) was identified in a study of early T cells in non-severe SARS-CoV-2 infection (dated by TCRdb to the early 2020s). About the investigation overall: TCR sequencing used bulk RNA from unsorted whole blood, so alpha and beta chains could not be paired. Study-wide findings and limitations: VDJdb matching was skewed toward anti-spike CD8 responses and likely underestimated virus-specific expansions, missing private and CD4 specificities.

Set within a cohort of healthcare workers in London, UK, this nested case-control study involved weekly PCR testing of nasopharyngeal swabs along with blood sampling. Between 23 and 31 March 2020, the week of the UK lockdown, healthcare workers were enrolled and then followed up weekly for as long as 16 weeks. For CDR1 and CDR2, the germline V gene lists SGHTA and FQGNSA. CDR3 length: 18 amino acids, cysteine to phenylalanine. Only the CDR3 DNA is retained, 54 bases long and in frame from the first base. The library was obtained by 5' RACE. Sequencing relied on a NextSeq 500. Unique molecular identifiers were attached to individual cDNA molecules in the TCR library protocol so that sequencing error and PCR bias could be corrected. Both TCR alpha and beta chains were sequenced, and tight co-correlation was observed between alpha and beta sequence abundances in each sample. In the authors' own workflow: V gene, J gene and CDR3 annotation of TCR sequences was performed with Decombinator V4. TCRs were defined as expanded if a significant change between any two time points was detected under a Poisson model with p below 0.0001. TCR abundances were normalised to the total number of TCRs sequenced per sample and were expressed as counts per million. MAIT TCRs were defined by TRAV1-2 paired with TRAJ12, TRAJ20 or TRAJ33, and iNKT TCRs by TRAV10 paired with TRAJ18. VDJdb, accessed 1 November 2021, was searched for CMV, EBV and SARS-CoV-2 annotated TCRs, excluding TCRs annotated for multiple antigens. The public sequencing data were trimmed at Q25 with fastp and processed into clonotypes with MiXCR by TCRdb, which kept only in-frame beta chains. When rows share a CDR3 protein, they turn into one entry using the most common DNA and genes. What appears here as the V and J calls and clone size reflects TCRdb's work, not the paper's. This sample comprises about 56,000 distinct CDR3 sequences, roughly 10% of them detected only once. The ten largest clonotypes hold around 6.3% of the sample.

This clonotype was detected many times. What this receptor recognizes is not known. Mismatch with germline at one junction end may stem from a read error. Material for sequencing was whole blood. Here the chain combines TRBV7-2 and TRBJ2-7; 10 central nucleotides agree with TRBD1. This receptor was identified in an adult who was a healthcare worker with PCR-confirmed SARS-CoV-2 infection or an uninfected control (not recorded which). CDR3 loop: CASSLAHPGTGESYEQHF. The DNA is as follows: TGTGCCAGCAGCTTAGCTCACCCCGGGACAGGGGAATCCTACGAGCAGCACTTC. With the rest looked up from the reference TRBV7-2 and TRBJ2-7 genes rather than sequenced, the full variable domain is GAGVSQSPSNKVTEKGKDVELRCDPISGHTALYWYRQSLGQGLEFLIYFQGNSAPDKSGLPSDRFSAERTGGSVSTLTIQRTQQEDSAVYLCASSLAHPGTGESYEQHFGPGTRLTVT.